One and the same sample provided the 7 T cell receptor beta chains below, sequenced in a study of blood T cell repertoires in COVID-19. Measured with immunoSEQ multiplex PCR; TCRdb has only the in-frame clones, and not every one. The sample records approximately 190,000 clones, roughly 82% being singletons. The sample comprised peripheral blood. These receptor sequences come from a woman between 55 and 75 years old with COVID-19, enrolled during active disease.

This clone was observed a single time. V usage is TRBV7-3 and J usage is TRBJ2-7, with 7 nucleotides matching TRBD2. The junction had 10 bases not matched to a gene; V was cut back by 5 bases and J by 3 bases. Germline CDR1 is SGHTA and CDR2 is FQGTGA. The CDR3 is 15 residues long. The DNA for the CDR3 is TGTGCCAGCAGCCCAAAGTGGGGGGGAAACTACGAGCAGTACTTC. Encoded protein: CASSPKWGGNYEQYF.

CDR3 nucleotide sequence: TGTGCCAGCAGCCGGAGGACAGGGGGCAGAGAGACCCAGTACTTC. Amino acid sequence: CASSRRTGGRETQYF. V gene TRBV11-1 combines with J gene TRBJ2-5; 11 bases line up with TRBD1. V lost 5 bases, J lost 4 bases, and 6 bases stayed unmatched. The CDR3 totals 15 residues. CDR1 and CDR2 (germline): SGHAT, FQDESV (reference sequence).

This chain joins TRBV18 and TRBJ1-1; the D is unclear. The CDR3 is 15 amino acids. Germline CDR1 and CDR2: KGHSH and LQKENI. Trimming cost V 1 base and J 1 base, with 10 bases left between them. The CDR3 DNA is TGTGCCAGCTCACCACTCCCGGGATCGAACACTGAAGCTTTCTTT. As protein: CASSPLPGSNTEAFF.

A note on this clone: Other DNA sequences in the same sample also yield this CDR3. The rearrangement uses TRBV9 and TRBJ1-1; no reliable D call. Germline-derived CDR1 and CDR2 are SGDLS and YYNGEE. The CDR3 consists of 14 residues. V was shortened by 0 bases and J by 1 base, with 7 bases between the two germline ends. The CDR3 DNA reads TGTGCCAGCAGCGTAGTGGCAGGGAACACTGAAGCTTTCTTT. This sequence encodes CASSVVAGNTEAFF. Filled out from reference TRBV9 and TRBJ1-1, the complete variable domain reads DSGVTQTPKHLITATGQRVTLRCSPRSGDLSVYWYQQSLDQGLQFLIQYYNGEERAKGNILERFSAQQFPDLHSELNLSSLELGDSALYFCASSVVAGNTEAFFGQGTRLTVV.

This clone was observed a handful of times. The rearrangement joins TRBV19 to TRBJ1-1; D not resolved. This CDR3 has 14 amino acids. Trimming pared 7 bases from V and 10 bases from J, leaving 22 bases between. Per germline, CDR1 LNHDA and CDR2 SQIVND (reference sequence). The DNA of the CDR3 is TGTGCCAGTACCCTAGGTGTTGGGCCTCGGGGAGCTTTCTTT. It encodes CASTLGVGPRGAFF. The whole variable domain, filled in from reference TRBV19 and TRBJ1-1, reads DGGITQSPKYLFRKEGQNVTLSCEQNLNHDAMYWYRQDPGQGLRLIYYSQIVNDFQKGDIAEGYSVSREKKESFPLTVTSAQKNPTAFYLCASTLGVGPRGAFFGQGTRLTVV.

The CDR3 sequence: CASSLPGTDTQYF. The CDR3 nucleotides are TGTGCCAGCAGCCTCCCTGGCACAGATACGCAGTATTTT. The chain has TRBV11-2 and TRBJ2-3; D gene uncertain. The V end was cut by 5 bases, the J end by 1 base, with 7 bases between. The CDR3 is 13 residues long. CDR1 is SGHAT and CDR2 is FQNNGV in the germline V gene. Filled out from reference TRBV11-2 and TRBJ2-3, the complete variable domain reads EAGVAQSPRYKIIEKRQSVAFWCNPISGHATLYWYQQILGQGPKLLIQFQNNGVVDDSQLPKDRFSAERLKGVDSTLKIQPAKLEDSAVYLCASSLPGTDTQYFGPGTRLTVL.

The chain is built from TRBV7-9 and TRBJ2-7, with D tentatively TRBD2 (6 bases). The CDR3 runs 14 residues. Germline V gives CDR1 SEHNR, CDR2 FQNEAQ (reference sequence). V was clipped by 5 bases and J by 6 bases, with 17 bases between them. CDR3 sequence: CASSVGTPLREQYV. Here the CDR3 DNA reads TGTGCCAGCAGCGTCGGGACTCCACTTCGCGAGCAGTACGTC.